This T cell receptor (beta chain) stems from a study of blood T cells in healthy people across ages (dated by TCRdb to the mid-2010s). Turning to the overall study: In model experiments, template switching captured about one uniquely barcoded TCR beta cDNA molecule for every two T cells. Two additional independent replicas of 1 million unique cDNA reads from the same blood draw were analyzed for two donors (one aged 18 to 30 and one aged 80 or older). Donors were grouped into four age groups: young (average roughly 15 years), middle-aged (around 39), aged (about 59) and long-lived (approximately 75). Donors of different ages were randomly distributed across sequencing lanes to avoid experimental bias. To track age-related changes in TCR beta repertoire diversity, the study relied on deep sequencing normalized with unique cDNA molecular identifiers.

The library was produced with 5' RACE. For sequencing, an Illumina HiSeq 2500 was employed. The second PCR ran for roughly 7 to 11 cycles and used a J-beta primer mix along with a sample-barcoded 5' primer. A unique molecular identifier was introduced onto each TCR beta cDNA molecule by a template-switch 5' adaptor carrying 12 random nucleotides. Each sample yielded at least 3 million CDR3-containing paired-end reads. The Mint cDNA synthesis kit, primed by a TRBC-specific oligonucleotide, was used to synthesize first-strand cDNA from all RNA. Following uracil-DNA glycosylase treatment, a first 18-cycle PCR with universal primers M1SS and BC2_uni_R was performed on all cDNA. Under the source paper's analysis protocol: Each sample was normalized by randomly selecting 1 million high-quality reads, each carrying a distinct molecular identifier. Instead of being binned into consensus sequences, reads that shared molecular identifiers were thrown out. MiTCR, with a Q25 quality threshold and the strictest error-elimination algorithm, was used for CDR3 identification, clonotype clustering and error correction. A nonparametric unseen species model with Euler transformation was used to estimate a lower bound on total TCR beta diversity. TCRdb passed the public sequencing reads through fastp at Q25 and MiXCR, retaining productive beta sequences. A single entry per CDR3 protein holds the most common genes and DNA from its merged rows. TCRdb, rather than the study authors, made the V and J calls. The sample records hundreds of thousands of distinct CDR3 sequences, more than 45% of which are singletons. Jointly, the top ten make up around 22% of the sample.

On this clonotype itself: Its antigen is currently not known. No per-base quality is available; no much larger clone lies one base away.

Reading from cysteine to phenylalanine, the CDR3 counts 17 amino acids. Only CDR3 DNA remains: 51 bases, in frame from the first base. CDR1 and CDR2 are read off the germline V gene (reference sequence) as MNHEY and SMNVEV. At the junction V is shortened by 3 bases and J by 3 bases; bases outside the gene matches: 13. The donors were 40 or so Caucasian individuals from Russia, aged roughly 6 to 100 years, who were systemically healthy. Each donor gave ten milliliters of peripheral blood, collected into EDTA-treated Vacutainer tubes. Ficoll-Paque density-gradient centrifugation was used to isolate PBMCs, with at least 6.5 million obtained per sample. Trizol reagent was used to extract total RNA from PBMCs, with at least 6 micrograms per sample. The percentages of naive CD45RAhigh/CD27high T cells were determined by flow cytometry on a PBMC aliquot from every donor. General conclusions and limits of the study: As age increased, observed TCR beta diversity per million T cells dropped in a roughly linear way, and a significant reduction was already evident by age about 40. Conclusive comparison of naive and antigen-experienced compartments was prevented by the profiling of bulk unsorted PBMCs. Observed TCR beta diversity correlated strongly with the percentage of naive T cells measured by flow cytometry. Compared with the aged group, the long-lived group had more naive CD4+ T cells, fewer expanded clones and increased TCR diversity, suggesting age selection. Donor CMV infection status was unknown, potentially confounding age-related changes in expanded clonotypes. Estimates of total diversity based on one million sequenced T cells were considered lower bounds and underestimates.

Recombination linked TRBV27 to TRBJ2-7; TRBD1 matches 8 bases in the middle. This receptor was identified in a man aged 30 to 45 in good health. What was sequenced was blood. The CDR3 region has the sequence CASSFRTGPLLNYEQYF. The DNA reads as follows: TGTGCCAGCAGTTTTCGGACAGGGCCCCTTTTAAACTACGAGCAGTACTTC.